This T cell receptor (beta chain) derives from a study of T cell responses to AZD1222 COVID-19 vaccine. Comments on this clone: Its antigen is as yet unknown.

Clones were read by immunoSEQ multiplex PCR, and TCRdb kept only the in-frame ones, dropping some. Of 70,000 to 90,000 clones in the sample, around nine tenths are singletons; the top ten hold less than 20%. The CDR3 has 15 residues. CDR1 and CDR2 from the germline V gene are LNHDA and SQIVND (reference sequence). V shed 6 bases, J shed 8 bases, and the junction held 9 bases outside the gene matches. Study-level points and caveats: Reportedly, nearly half the spike-specific TCRs target unmutated variant regions. Recipients of AZD1222 seropositive at baseline numbered only 6 or 7. Females made up more of the donors, who were largely white British, and clonal diversity may have come out too low.

The TCR was taken from an adult who received the AZD1222 COVID-19 vaccine. Sequencing used peripheral blood, obtained 28 days after the second AZD1222 dose. This chain links TRBV19 with TRBJ1-6, with 8 nucleotides matching TRBD1. The CDR3 bases are TGTGCCAGTAGGCGTATACAGGGGGATTATTCACCCCTCCACTTT. Amino acids: CASRRIQGDYSPLHF.